These T cell receptor beta chains were read from a single sample in a study of T cell changes during pregnancy in multiple sclerosis. The repertoire was sequenced with immunoSEQ multiplex PCR; TCRdb's copy has only in-frame clones and lacks some. The data hold roughly 40,000 clones, with 91% observed a single time. Sequenced here: CD8+ T cells from peripheral blood mononuclear cells, sampled before pregnancy. These receptors all come from a female donor with multiple sclerosis, enrolled in a pregnancy study. CDR3s include the opening cysteine and the closing phenylalanine or tryptophan. D genes are given only for firm matches. Clone size is given for some rows only: seen once, a few or many times, or a class if the clone is expanded.

v_gene	abundance	d_gene	j_gene	CDR3aa	CDR3nt
TRBV18	.	TRBD1	TRBJ1-2	CASSPTDRVGYGYTF	TGTGCCAGCTCACCAACGGACAGGGTCGGCTATGGCTACACCTTC
TRBV6-4	.	TRBD1	TRBJ2-2	CASSDFFTPGQGNTGELFF	TGTGCCAGCAGTGACTTTTTTACGCCGGGACAGGGGAACACCGGGGAGCTGTTTTTT
TRBV10-3	.	.	TRBJ2-1	CAISEYPEGRFNEQFF	TGTGCCATCAGTGAGTACCCCGAGGGCCGGTTCAATGAGCAGTTCTTC
TRBV19	.	TRBD1	TRBJ1-2	CASSQTGGSPNYGYTF	TGTGCCAGTAGCCAGACAGGGGGATCTCCTAACTATGGCTACACCTTC
TRBV28	few	.	TRBJ1-1	CASSPGLNVPEAFF	TGTGCCAGCAGCCCAGGCCTAAACGTCCCTGAAGCTTTCTTT
TRBV29-1	.	TRBD1	TRBJ2-3	CSVSGTVDSTDTQYF	TGCAGCGTTTCCGGGACAGTGGACTCCACAGATACGCAGTATTTT
TRBV7-9	.	TRBD1	TRBJ1-4	CASSFPTGGEEKLFF	TGTGCCAGCAGCTTCCCCACAGGGGGCGAGGAAAAACTGTTTTTT
TRBV6-4	.	.	TRBJ2-3	CASSGGFLTDTQYF	TGTGCCAGCAGTGGAGGTTTCCTCACAGATACGCAGTATTTT
TRBV2	.	.	TRBJ2-7	CASSDQAMAYEQYF	TGTGCCAGCAGTGACCAGGCAATGGCGTACGAGCAGTACTTC
TRBV9	.	TRBD1	TRBJ2-5	CASSASGQGGRVTQYF	TGTGCCAGCAGCGCCTCTGGACAGGGGGGCCGGGTGACCCAGTACTTC
TRBV6-1	.	.	TRBJ1-2	CASTNWDTSAYGYTF	TGTGCCAGCACCAACTGGGACACCTCGGCCTATGGCTACACCTTC
TRBV27	.	TRBD2	TRBJ2-5	CASSRESSGETQYF	TGTGCCAGCAGTAGGGAATCTAGCGGAGAGACCCAGTACTTC
TRBV7-9	.	.	TRBJ2-5	CASSSGEGTQETQYF	TGTGCCAGCAGCTCCGGTGAGGGGACTCAAGAGACCCAGTACTTC
TRBV27	.	TRBD2	TRBJ2-1	CASSPRIAGEGEQFF	TGTGCCAGCAGTCCCCGCATAGCGGGAGAGGGTGAGCAGTTCTTC
TRBV6-5	.	.	TRBJ2-7	CASSSRTYEQYF	TGTGCCAGCAGTTCCAGAACCTACGAGCAGTACTTC
TRBV6-4	.	.	TRBJ2-3	CASSDSAATSTDTQYF	TGTGCCAGCAGTGACTCGGCAGCGACTAGCACAGATACGCAGTATTTT
TRBV4-1	.	.	TRBJ1-1	CASSQVFREGEAFF	TGCGCCAGCAGCCAAGTTTTCAGGGAGGGAGAAGCTTTCTTT
TRBV6-1	.	TRBD2	TRBJ2-3	CASSEGGSVTDTQYF	TGTGCCAGCAGTGAAGGCGGGAGTGTTACAGATACGCAGTATTTT
TRBV6-6	few	TRBD1	TRBJ1-1	CASSLDRGSTEAFF	TGTGCCAGCAGTCTGGACAGGGGGAGCACTGAAGCTTTCTTT
TRBV19	.	TRBD2	TRBJ2-4	CASSFGFRAGRNIQYF	TGTGCCAGTAGTTTTGGGTTTAGGGCCGGGAGGAACATTCAGTACTTC
TRBV6-1	.	.	TRBJ2-7	CASSEAEPYEQYF	TGTGCCAGCAGTGAAGCCGAGCCCTACGAGCAGTACTTC
TRBV27	.	.	TRBJ1-1	CASSLLGLGTEAFF	TGTGCCAGCAGTTTACTGGGGCTGGGGACTGAAGCTTTCTTT
TRBV27	.	.	TRBJ1-2	CASSLSPGGFYGYTF	TGTGCCAGCAGTTTATCCCCGGGGGGTTTCTATGGCTACACCTTC
TRBV11-3	.	TRBD1	TRBJ2-7	CASSSGTADEQYF	TGTGCCAGCAGCTCGGGGACAGCCGACGAGCAGTACTTC
TRBV9	.	TRBD1	TRBJ2-3	CASSPIPGQGTDTQYF	TGTGCCAGCAGTCCTATCCCGGGACAGGGGACAGATACGCAGTATTTT
TRBV11-2	few	TRBD2	TRBJ2-7	CASSSLAGVAYEQYF	TGTGCCAGCAGCTCACTAGCGGGAGTCGCCTACGAGCAGTACTTC
TRBV2	.	TRBD2	TRBJ2-7	CATKGTSGIYEQYF	TGTGCCACAAAAGGGACTAGCGGGATATACGAGCAGTACTTC
TRBV7-3	.	.	TRBJ2-1	CASSSGLAYNEQFF	TGTGCCAGCAGCTCCGGACTCGCCTACAATGAGCAGTTCTTC
TRBV4-1	once	.	TRBJ1-5	CASSHGQGQPQHF	TGCGCCAGCAGCCACGGCCAGGGCCAGCCCCAGCATTTT
TRBV6-1	.	TRBD2	TRBJ2-7	CASRITSGNLYEQYF	TGTGCCAGCAGGATCACTAGCGGGAATCTCTACGAGCAGTACTTC
TRBV7-9	.	.	TRBJ2-1	CASSLGPEQFF	TGTGCCAGCAGCTTAGGGCCCGAGCAGTTCTTC
TRBV27	.	.	TRBJ2-7	CASSLLQAFPYEQYF	TGTGCCAGCAGTTTACTCCAGGCTTTCCCCTACGAGCAGTACTTC
TRBV28	.	TRBD1	TRBJ2-5	CASSPRTGPETQYF	TGTGCCAGCAGTCCCCGGACAGGTCCAGAGACCCAGTACTTC
TRBV9	.	.	TRBJ2-2	CASSVGGGTGELFF	TGTGCCAGCAGCGTAGGAGGGGGCACCGGGGAGCTGTTTTTT
TRBV25-1	.	.	TRBJ2-7	CASGPTYEQYF	TGTGCCAGCGGCCCCACATACGAGCAGTACTTC
TRBV6-5	.	TRBD2	TRBJ2-2	CASTLAGNTGELFF	TGTGCCAGCACCCTAGCGGGGAACACCGGGGAGCTGTTTTTT
TRBV5-4	.	TRBD2	TRBJ2-7	CASSVGGARYEQYF	TGTGCCAGCAGCGTCGGGGGGGCAAGGTACGAGCAGTACTTC